The present T cell receptor beta chain was sequenced within a study of T-cell memory formation after mild COVID-19. Turning to the study itself: Largely donor-specific TCR clusters were found. The study, taken as a whole, reports: Contracting CD4+ clones sat mainly in CM and EM; CD8+ in EMRA. Some clones that responded were present in memory (sampled pre-infection), which suggests cross-reactive memory joined.

The germline V gene encodes CDR1 SGDLS and CDR2 YYNGEE. The CDR3 extends over 14 amino acids. The germline V and J ends were trimmed by 0 bases and 9 bases, with 16 bases remaining between them. 5'RACE, which relied on constant-segment primers, yielded TCR alpha and TCR beta cDNA libraries carrying sample barcodes and UMIs. TCRdb redid the calling of the 5' RACE reads with MiXCR, one entry per CDR3 protein. The sample holds 300,000 to 350,000 distinct CDR3 sequences, under 15% seen once. With regard to this clonotype: Its antigen is undetermined.

The source is a man younger than 30 who had mild COVID-19 (a few samples of this study predate the infection). Cell type and time point are not known. The rearrangement joins TRBV9 to TRBJ2-7; D might be TRBD1 (6 bases). Sequencing input: PBMCs or a T cell subset sorted from them (not recorded which). As DNA, the CDR3 is TGTGCCAGCAGCGTAGATTTACAGGGAAGGGGGCAGTACTTC. It codes for CASSVDLQGRGQYF.